The rows below give T cell receptor beta chains drawn from one sample of a study of shared clonotypes between healthy human individuals. The method was immunoSEQ multiplex PCR; TCRdb's version includes in-frame clones alone and lacks a portion of them. The table includes about 2.1 million clones, roughly 91% detected once. Source material: naive CD8+ T cells from PBMCs. These receptor sequences come from a man between 18 and 35 years old in good health. Some clones in this sample may be carry-over from other donors' samples. CDR3s include the opening cysteine and the closing phenylalanine or tryptophan. The D gene is left open where the match is weak. Clone size is stated in some rows and not others, as once, few, many or a class when expanded.

13,-,TRBV6-6,TRBJ1-1,-,CASRPGEGTEAFF,TGTGCCAGCAGACCAGGGGAAGGAACTGAAGCTTTCTTT
11,-,TRBV5-6,TRBJ1-1,-,CASSPGSVSFF,TGTGCCAGCAGCCCGGGGAGCGTTTCTTTCTTT
15,once,TRBV2,TRBJ2-1,-,CASSEVVGVGNEQFF,TGTGCCAGCAGTGAAGTCGTGGGAGTCGGCAATGAGCAGTTCTTC
14,-,TRBV27,TRBJ1-2,TRBD1,CASRPRDSPSGYTF,TGTGCCAGCAGACCAAGGGACAGTCCCTCCGGCTACACCTTC
14,-,TRBV29-1,TRBJ2-7,-,CSVVGGEWGYEQYF,TGCAGCGTTGTCGGTGGGGAATGGGGCTACGAGCAGTACTTC
17,-,TRBV7-3,TRBJ2-1,-,CASSPYPVAGVYNEQFF,TGTGCCAGCAGCCCGTACCCCGTGGCAGGGGTCTACAATGAGCAGTTCTTC
11,-,TRBV19,TRBJ1-1,TRBD1,CASQGETEAFF,TGTGCCAGTCAGGGGGAAACTGAAGCTTTCTTT
16,-,TRBV29-1,TRBJ2-1,-,CSVEERDRSSYNEQFF,TGCAGCGTTGAAGAGAGGGACCGAAGCTCCTACAATGAGCAGTTCTTC
16,-,TRBV5-6,TRBJ2-6,-,CASSLIWGTGANVLTF,TGTGCCAGCAGCTTGATTTGGGGGACTGGGGCCAACGTCCTGACTTTC
17,-,TRBV4-2,TRBJ2-1,-,CASSQVKTIGFYNEQFF,TGTGCCAGCAGCCAAGTTAAGACAATTGGGTTCTACAATGAGCAGTTCTTC
15,-,TRBV7-9,TRBJ1-1,-,CASSPWGGLNTEAFF,TGTGCCAGCAGCCCCTGGGGGGGGTTGAACACTGAAGCTTTCTTT
14,-,TRBV10-3,TRBJ1-2,-,CAISEAARNYGYTF,TGTGCCATCAGTGAGGCGGCCCGTAACTATGGCTACACCTTC
15,-,TRBV5-6,TRBJ1-6,TRBD1,CASSSGGQGHSPLHF,TGTGCCAGCAGCTCGGGGGGACAGGGCCACTCACCCCTCCACTTT
14,-,TRBV7-9,TRBJ2-3,-,CASSPGSGTDTQYF,TGTGCCAGCAGCCCCGGTTCCGGCACAGATACGCAGTATTTT
15,-,TRBV11-2,TRBJ2-7,-,CASSLWAGLDYEQYF,TGTGCCAGCAGCTTATGGGCAGGCCTGGACTACGAGCAGTACTTC
13,-,TRBV4-1,TRBJ2-7,-,CASSQRNAYEQYF,TGCGCCAGCAGCCAGCGAAACGCCTACGAGCAGTACTTC
15,once,TRBV7-3,TRBJ2-5,-,CASSLYGGPRETQYF,TGTGCCAGCAGCTTGTATGGGGGGCCGCGGGAGACCCAGTACTTC
13,-,TRBV6-1,TRBJ2-7,-,CASTGTSTYEQYF,TGTGCCAGCACGGGGACTTCTACCTACGAGCAGTACTTC
15,-,TRBV13,TRBJ2-3,TRBD1,CASSTGQGARDTQYF,TGTGCCAGCAGCACGGGACAGGGGGCGCGGGATACGCAGTATTTT
15,-,TRBV6-4,TRBJ1-1,-,CASSDSEFMNTEAFF,TGTGCCAGCAGTGACTCCGAATTCATGAACACTGAAGCTTTCTTT
15,-,TRBV4-2,TRBJ2-7,-,CASSQVPGAGGEQYF,TGTGCCAGCAGCCAAGTACCCGGGGCTGGAGGAGAGCAGTACTTC
15,-,TRBV14,TRBJ2-5,-,CASSQDRRLQETQYF,TGTGCCAGCAGCCAAGATAGGCGTCTTCAAGAGACCCAGTACTTC
13,-,TRBV5-1,TRBJ2-5,-,CASSLVRLETQYF,TGCGCCAGCAGCTTGGTGCGGTTAGAGACCCAGTACTTC
17,-,TRBV4-1,TRBJ2-2,TRBD2,CASSQDPAGGPVGELFF,TGCGCCAGCAGCCAAGACCCCGCGGGAGGGCCCGTCGGGGAGCTGTTTTTT
13,-,TRBV27,TRBJ1-2,-,CAAGIGTVHGYTF,TGTGCCGCCGGTATAGGGACCGTTCATGGCTACACCTTC
15,-,TRBV7-9,TRBJ2-3,TRBD2,CASSPPLAGTDTQYF,TGTGCCAGCAGCCCGCCTCTAGCGGGCACAGATACGCAGTATTTT
12,-,TRBV11-2,TRBJ2-1,TRBD1,CASSQDRAHQFF,TGTGCCAGCAGCCAGGACAGGGCCCATCAGTTCTTC
13,-,TRBV29-1,TRBJ2-7,TRBD1,CSGRDRDSYEQYF,TGCAGCGGCCGGGACAGGGACTCCTACGAGCAGTACTTC
13,-,TRBV15,TRBJ2-3,-,CATARGRTDTQYF,TGTGCCACCGCCAGGGGCCGCACAGATACGCAGTATTTT
16,-,TRBV5-1,TRBJ2-5,TRBD1,CASSLGATGPAETQYF,TGCGCCAGCAGCTTGGGAGCGACAGGGCCCGCAGAGACCCAGTACTTC
18,-,TRBV5-1,TRBJ2-7,TRBD1,CASSFDGTGGLYSYEQYF,TGCGCCAGCAGCTTCGACGGGACAGGGGGCTTGTATTCCTACGAGCAGTACTTC
15,-,TRBV4-1,TRBJ1-4,-,CASSQGSGDGEKLFF,TGCGCCAGCAGCCAAGGATCCGGGGATGGGGAAAAACTGTTTTTT
15,-,TRBV13,TRBJ2-7,-,CASSFRGTPWDEQYF,TGTGCCAGCAGCTTTCGCGGGACCCCTTGGGACGAGCAGTACTTC
12,-,TRBV28,TRBJ1-3,-,CASSFPGNTIYF,TGTGCCAGCAGTTTCCCTGGAAACACCATATATTTT
15,-,TRBV27,TRBJ2-3,TRBD2,CASRQQSGSTDTQYF,TGTGCCAGCAGACAACAAAGCGGGAGTACAGATACGCAGTATTTT
14,-,TRBV10-3,TRBJ1-5,TRBD1,CAISPGQGYQPQHF,TGTGCCATCAGTCCGGGACAGGGATATCAGCCCCAGCATTTT
14,-,TRBV11-2,TRBJ2-2,-,CASSLVGSTGELFF,TGTGCCAGCAGCTTAGTTGGCTCCACCGGGGAGCTGTTTTTT
14,once,TRBV27,TRBJ2-1,-,CASSLRDTNNEQFF,TGTGCCAGCAGTTTAAGAGACACTAACAATGAGCAGTTCTTC
14,few,TRBV28,TRBJ1-5,-,CASSLRTYNQPQHF,TGTGCCAGCAGTTTAAGGACATACAATCAGCCCCAGCATTTT
15,-,TRBV4-1,TRBJ1-6,-,CASSQGAGYNSPLHF,TGCGCCAGCAGCCAAGGAGCAGGATATAATTCACCCCTCCACTTT
15,once,TRBV27,TRBJ2-7,TRBD2,CASRYGGGGSYEQYF,TGTGCCAGCCGCTACGGAGGCGGGGGCTCCTACGAGCAGTACTTC
13,-,TRBV29-1,TRBJ1-1,-,CSVVSRGGTEAFF,TGCAGCGTTGTCAGCAGAGGGGGGACTGAAGCTTTCTTT
14,-,TRBV4-3,TRBJ1-1,TRBD1,CASSQRQGDTEAFF,TGCGCCAGCAGCCAAAGACAGGGGGACACTGAAGCTTTCTTT
20,few,TRBV4-1,TRBJ2-2,TRBD2,CASSDMGGLAGVGVTGELFF,TGCGCCAGCAGCGACATGGGAGGACTAGCGGGAGTAGGAGTTACCGGGGAGCTGTTTTTT
16,-,TRBV4-1,TRBJ1-1,-,CASSQDGGLLNTEAFF,TGCGCCAGCAGCCAAGATGGCGGGCTGCTGAACACTGAAGCTTTCTTT
16,-,TRBV14,TRBJ2-1,-,CASSRAVGSSYNEQFF,TGTGCCAGCAGCCGCGCTGTGGGGAGCTCCTACAATGAGCAGTTCTTC
15,-,TRBV7-9,TRBJ2-3,TRBD1,CASSFRDRETDTQYF,TGTGCCAGCAGCTTCCGGGACAGGGAAACAGATACGCAGTATTTT
16,-,TRBV7-8,TRBJ1-5,-,CASSSGPQISNQPQHF,TGTGCCAGCAGCTCGGGACCGCAAATTAGCAATCAGCCCCAGCATTTT
14,-,TRBV4-3,TRBJ2-3,-,CASSQEVITDTQYF,TGCGCCAGCAGCCAAGAGGTTATCACAGATACGCAGTATTTT
12,-,TRBV7-9,TRBJ2-7,-,CASSLAGTEQYF,TGTGCCAGCAGCCTCGCAGGGACCGAGCAGTACTTC
14,-,TRBV5-4,TRBJ1-1,-,CASSFWGGNTEAFF,TGTGCCAGCAGCTTTTGGGGGGGGAACACTGAAGCTTTCTTT
15,once,TRBV27,TRBJ2-1,TRBD2,CASSLPGGPYNEQFF,TGTGCCAGCAGTCTCCCGGGAGGGCCTTACAATGAGCAGTTCTTC
15,-,TRBV12-5,TRBJ2-1,TRBD2,CASGERESPYNEQFF,TGTGCTAGTGGGGAGCGGGAGAGTCCCTACAATGAGCAGTTCTTC
13,-,TRBV30,TRBJ1-1,-,CAWSVMGYTEAFF,TGTGCCTGGAGTGTAATGGGGTACACTGAAGCTTTCTTT